The clone carrying this T cell receptor (beta chain) was counted ten times or more. Its antigen is unknown. The CDR3 is 15 amino acids. The germline gives CDR1 MNHNS, CDR2 SASEGT. V shed 4 bases, J shed 11 bases, and the junction held 11 bases outside the gene matches. These data originate in a study of spatial heterogeneity in lung cancer. Study-wide findings and caveats: The number of expanded tumor alpha and beta chains correlated with mutation number.

Time point specified: sample taken at primary tumor resection. Unique molecular identifiers, one per molecule, were present on every TCR cDNA molecule. Using its own MiXCR run on the 5' RACE reads, TCRdb lists one record per CDR3 protein. This sample has around 9,200 distinct CDR3 sequences, with 5% found just once. The clonotype was recovered from a female donor with early-stage non-small cell lung cancer. The V call is TRBV6-1, the J call TRBJ1-6; 7 bases match TRBD1. Specimen: lung tumor tissue, collected at surgery. CDR3: CASSGETGTWAPLHF. The CDR3 DNA sequence: TGTGCCAGCAGTGGAGAGACAGGGACTTGGGCACCCCTCCACTTT.